This T cell receptor (beta chain) stems from a study of vaccination and CD4 T cells after COVID-19. This clonotype turned up a few times. The target antigen is unknown. Cultured CD4+ T-cell DNA underwent Oncomine TCR Beta short-read sequencing. TCRdb re-called the PCR reads with MiXCR, one entry per CDR3 protein. The sample yields about 20,000 distinct CDR3 sequences, about 40% seen once. Sample treatment: roughly 11-day PBMC culture with coronavirus spike peptide pools or control peptides (ViraFEST assay). This CDR3 spans 13 amino acids. Germline V gene data show CDR1 as SGHNT and CDR2 as YENEEA. Trimming pared 2 bases from V and 8 bases from J, leaving 12 bases between.

The V and J genes are TRBV11-3 and TRBJ1-1; possible D gene TRBD1, 6 bases. The sample in question was CD4+ T cells from blood, cultured in vitro, obtained before SARS-CoV-2 vaccination. This clonotype was sampled from a human donor who received a COVID-19 vaccine. The CDR3 spells CASSLYGGAEAFF. The CDR3 DNA is TGTGCCAGCAGCTTATATGGGGGGGCAGAAGCTTTCTTT.